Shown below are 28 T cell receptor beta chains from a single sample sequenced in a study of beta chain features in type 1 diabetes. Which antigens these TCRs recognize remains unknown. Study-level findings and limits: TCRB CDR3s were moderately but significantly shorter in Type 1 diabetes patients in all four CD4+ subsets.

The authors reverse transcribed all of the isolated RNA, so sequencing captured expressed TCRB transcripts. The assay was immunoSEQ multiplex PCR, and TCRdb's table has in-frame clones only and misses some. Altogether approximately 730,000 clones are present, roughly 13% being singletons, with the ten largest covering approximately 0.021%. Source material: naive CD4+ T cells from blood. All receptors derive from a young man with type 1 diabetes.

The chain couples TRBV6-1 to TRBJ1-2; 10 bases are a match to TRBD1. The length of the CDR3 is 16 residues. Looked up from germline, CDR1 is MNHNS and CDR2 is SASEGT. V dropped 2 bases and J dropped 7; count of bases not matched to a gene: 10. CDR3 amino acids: CASSENLWDRGSGYTF. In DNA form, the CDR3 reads TGTGCCAGCAGTGAAAATTTATGGGACAGGGGTAGTGGCTACACCTTC.

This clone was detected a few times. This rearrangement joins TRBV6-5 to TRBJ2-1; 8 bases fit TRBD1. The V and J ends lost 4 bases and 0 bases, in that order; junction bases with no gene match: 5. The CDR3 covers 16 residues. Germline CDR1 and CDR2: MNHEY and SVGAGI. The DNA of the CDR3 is TGTGCCAGCAGTTCGGGACAGGCCCACTCCTACAATGAGCAGTTCTTC. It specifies CASSSGQAHSYNEQFF.

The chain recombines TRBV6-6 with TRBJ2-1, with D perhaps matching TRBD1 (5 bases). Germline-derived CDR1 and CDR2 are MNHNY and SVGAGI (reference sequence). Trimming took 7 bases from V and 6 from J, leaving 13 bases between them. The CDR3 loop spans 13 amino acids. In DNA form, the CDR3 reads TGTGCCAGCACCCTCGACAGCCGCAATGAGCAGTTCTTC. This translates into CASTLDSRNEQFF.

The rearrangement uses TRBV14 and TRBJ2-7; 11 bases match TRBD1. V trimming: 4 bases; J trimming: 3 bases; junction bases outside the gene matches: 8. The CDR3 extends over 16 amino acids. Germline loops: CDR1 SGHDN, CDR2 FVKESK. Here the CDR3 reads CASSRDRGKISYEQYF. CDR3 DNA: TGTGCCAGCAGCCGGGACAGGGGGAAAATTAGCTACGAGCAGTACTTC.

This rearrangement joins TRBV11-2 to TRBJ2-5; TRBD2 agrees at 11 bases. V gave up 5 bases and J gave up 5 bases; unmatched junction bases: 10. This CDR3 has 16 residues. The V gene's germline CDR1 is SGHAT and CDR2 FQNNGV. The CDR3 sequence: CASSEGAGTSGETQYF. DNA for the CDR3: TGTGCCAGCAGCGAAGGGGCCGGGACTAGCGGTGAGACCCAGTACTTC.

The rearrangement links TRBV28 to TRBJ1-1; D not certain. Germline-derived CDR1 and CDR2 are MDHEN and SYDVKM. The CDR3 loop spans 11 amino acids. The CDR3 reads CGTRSNTEAFF. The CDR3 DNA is TGTGGGACTAGATCGAACACTGAAGCTTTCTTT.

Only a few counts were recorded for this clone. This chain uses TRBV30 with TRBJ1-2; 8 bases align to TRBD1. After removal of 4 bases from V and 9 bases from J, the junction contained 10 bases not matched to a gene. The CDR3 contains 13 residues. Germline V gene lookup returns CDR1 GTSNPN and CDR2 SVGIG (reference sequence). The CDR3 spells CAWTLPGQARYTF. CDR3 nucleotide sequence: TGTGCCTGGACCCTCCCGGGACAGGCCCGCTACACCTTC.

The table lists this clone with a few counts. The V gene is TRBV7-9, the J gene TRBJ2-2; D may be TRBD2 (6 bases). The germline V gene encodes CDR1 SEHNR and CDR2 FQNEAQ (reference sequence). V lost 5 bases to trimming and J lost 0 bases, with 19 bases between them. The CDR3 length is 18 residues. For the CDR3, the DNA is TGTGCCAGCAGCCTCTGGGGCGGGGAAACGTCGAACACCGGGGAGCTGTTTTTT. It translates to CASSLWGGETSNTGELFF.

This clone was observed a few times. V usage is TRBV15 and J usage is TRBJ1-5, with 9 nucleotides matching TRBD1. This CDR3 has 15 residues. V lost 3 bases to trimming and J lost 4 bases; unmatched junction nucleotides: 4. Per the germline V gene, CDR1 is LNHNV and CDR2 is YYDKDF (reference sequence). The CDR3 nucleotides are TGTGCCACCAGCAGGCACGGACAGGGGAATCAGCCCCAGCATTTT. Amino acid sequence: CATSRHGQGNQPQHF. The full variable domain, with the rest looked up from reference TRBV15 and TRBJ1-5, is DAMVIQNPRYQVTQFGKPVTLSCSQTLNHNVMYWYQQKSSQAPKLLFHYYDKDFNNEADTPDNFQSRRPNTSFCFLDIRSPGLGDTAMYLCATSRHGQGNQPQHFGDGTRLSIL.

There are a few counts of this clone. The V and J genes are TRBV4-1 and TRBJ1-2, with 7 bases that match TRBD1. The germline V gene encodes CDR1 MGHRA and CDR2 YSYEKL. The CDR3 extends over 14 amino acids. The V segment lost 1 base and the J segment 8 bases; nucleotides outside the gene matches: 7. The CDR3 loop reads CASSQARQGVGYTF. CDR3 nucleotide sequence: TGCGCCAGCAGCCAAGCGAGACAGGGAGTCGGCTACACCTTC.

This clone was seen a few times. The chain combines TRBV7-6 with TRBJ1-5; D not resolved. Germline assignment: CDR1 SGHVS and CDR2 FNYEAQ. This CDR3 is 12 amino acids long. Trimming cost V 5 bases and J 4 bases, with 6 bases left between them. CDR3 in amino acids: CASSLSNQPQHF. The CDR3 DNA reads TGTGCCAGCAGCCTATCAAATCAGCCCCAGCATTTT.

The CDR3 loop reads CATSSRQGDSNQPQHF. In nucleotides, the CDR3 is TGTGCCACCAGCAGCAGACAGGGCGATAGCAATCAGCCCCAGCATTTT. The V call is TRBV15, the J call TRBJ1-5, with TRBD1 identical over 7 bases. V shed 3 bases and J 0 bases; nucleotides not matched to a gene: 5. The CDR3 length is 16 residues. CDR1 is LNHNV and CDR2 is YYDKDF in the germline V gene (reference sequence).

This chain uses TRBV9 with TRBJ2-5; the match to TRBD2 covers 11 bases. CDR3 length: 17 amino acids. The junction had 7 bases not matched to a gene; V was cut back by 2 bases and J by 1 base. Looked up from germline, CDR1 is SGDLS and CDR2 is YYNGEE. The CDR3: CASSVDLAGGLQETQYF. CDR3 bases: TGTGCCAGCAGCGTGGACCTAGCGGGGGGCCTCCAAGAGACCCAGTACTTC. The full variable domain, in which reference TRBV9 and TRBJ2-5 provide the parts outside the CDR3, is DSGVTQTPKHLITATGQRVTLRCSPRSGDLSVYWYQQSLDQGLQFLIQYYNGEERAKGNILERFSAQQFPDLHSELNLSSLELGDSALYFCASSVDLAGGLQETQYFGPGTRLLVL.

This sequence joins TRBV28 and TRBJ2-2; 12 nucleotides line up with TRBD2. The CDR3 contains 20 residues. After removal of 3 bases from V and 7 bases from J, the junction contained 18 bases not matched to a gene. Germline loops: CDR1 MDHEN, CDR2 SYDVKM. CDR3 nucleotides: TGTGCCAGCAGTTTCTGGGATGGCAGTACTAGCGGGGGGCCCGGCGGGGAGCTGTTTTTT. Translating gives CASSFWDGSTSGGPGGELFF.

CDR3 protein: CALTIGQELRQYF. Here the CDR3 DNA reads TGTGCCTTGACGATTGGACAAGAGTTACGACAGTACTTC. The gene calls are TRBV30 and TRBJ2-7, with a weak D call TRBD1 (5 bases). Germline values: CDR1 GTSNPN, CDR2 SVGIG (reference sequence). The CDR3 is 13 residues long. V was pared by 7 bases and J by 10 bases, with 23 bases between.

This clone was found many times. The CDR3 spells CAWSPDTAGYTF. In nucleotides, the CDR3 is TGTGCCTGGAGTCCGGACACGGCTGGCTACACCTTC. The chain employs TRBV30 and TRBJ1-2; D perhaps matches TRBD1 (5 bases). The CDR3 totals 12 residues. V was cut by 2 bases and J by 7 bases, with 11 bases left in between. Germline CDR1 reads GTSNPN; CDR2 reads SVGIG (reference sequence).

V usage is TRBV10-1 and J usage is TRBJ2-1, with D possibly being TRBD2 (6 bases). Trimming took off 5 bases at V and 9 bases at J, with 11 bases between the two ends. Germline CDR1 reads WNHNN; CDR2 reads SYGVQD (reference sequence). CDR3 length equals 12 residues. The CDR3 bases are TGCGCCAGCAGTTACTCGGAGGGTGAGCAGTTCTTC. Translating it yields CASSYSEGEQFF.

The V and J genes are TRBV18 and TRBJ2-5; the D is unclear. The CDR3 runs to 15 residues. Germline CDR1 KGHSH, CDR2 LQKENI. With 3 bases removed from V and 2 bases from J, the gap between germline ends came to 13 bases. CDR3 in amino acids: CASSPVIPPQETQYF. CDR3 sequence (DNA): TGTGCCAGCTCACCGGTCATTCCTCCGCAAGAGACCCAGTACTTC.

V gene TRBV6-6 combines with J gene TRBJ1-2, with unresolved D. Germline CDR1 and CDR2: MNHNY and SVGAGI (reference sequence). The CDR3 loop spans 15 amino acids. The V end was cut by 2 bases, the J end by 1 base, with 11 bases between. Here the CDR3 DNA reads TGTGCCAGCAGTTACCCGCGGGAGTTTAACTATGGCTACACCTTC. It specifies CASSYPREFNYGYTF.

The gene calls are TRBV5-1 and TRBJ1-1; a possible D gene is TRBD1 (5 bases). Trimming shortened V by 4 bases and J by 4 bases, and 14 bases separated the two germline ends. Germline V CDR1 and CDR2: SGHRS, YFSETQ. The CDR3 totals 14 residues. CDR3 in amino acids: CASSGDPSLTEAFF. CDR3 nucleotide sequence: TGCGCCAGCAGCGGGGACCCTTCCCTCACTGAAGCTTTCTTT.

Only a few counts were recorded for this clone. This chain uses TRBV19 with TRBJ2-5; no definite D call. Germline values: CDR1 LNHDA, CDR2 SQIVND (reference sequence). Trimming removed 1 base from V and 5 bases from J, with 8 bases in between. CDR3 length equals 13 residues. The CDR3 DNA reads TGTGCCAGTAGTATAGGCGTGATGGAGACCCAGTACTTC. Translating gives CASSIGVMETQYF.

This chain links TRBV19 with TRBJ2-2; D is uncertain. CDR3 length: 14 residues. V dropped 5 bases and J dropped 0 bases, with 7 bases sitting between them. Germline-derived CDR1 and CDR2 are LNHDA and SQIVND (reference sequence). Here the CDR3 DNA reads TGTGCCAGTAGTCCCTACACGAACACCGGGGAGCTGTTTTTT. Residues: CASSPYTNTGELFF.

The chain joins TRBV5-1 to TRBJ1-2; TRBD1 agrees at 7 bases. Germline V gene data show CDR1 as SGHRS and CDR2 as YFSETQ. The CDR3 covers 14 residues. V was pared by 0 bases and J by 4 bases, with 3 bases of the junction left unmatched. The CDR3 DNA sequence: TGCGCCAGCAGCTTGGAGACAGGGATCTATGGCTACACCTTC. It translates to CASSLETGIYGYTF.

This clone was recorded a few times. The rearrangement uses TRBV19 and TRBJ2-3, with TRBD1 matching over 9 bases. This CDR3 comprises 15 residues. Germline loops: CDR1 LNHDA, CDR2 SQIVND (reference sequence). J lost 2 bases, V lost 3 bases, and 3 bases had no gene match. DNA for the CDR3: TGTGCCAGTAGTATGGGACAGGGAGCCACAGATACGCAGTATTTT. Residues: CASSMGQGATDTQYF.

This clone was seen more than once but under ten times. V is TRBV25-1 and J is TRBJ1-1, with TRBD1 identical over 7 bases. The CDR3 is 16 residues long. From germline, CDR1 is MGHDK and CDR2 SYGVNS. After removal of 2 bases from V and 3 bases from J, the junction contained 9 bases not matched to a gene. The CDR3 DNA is TGTGCCAGCAGTGAACAGGGGGACCCTTGGGACACTGAAGCTTTCTTT. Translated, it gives CASSEQGDPWDTEAFF.

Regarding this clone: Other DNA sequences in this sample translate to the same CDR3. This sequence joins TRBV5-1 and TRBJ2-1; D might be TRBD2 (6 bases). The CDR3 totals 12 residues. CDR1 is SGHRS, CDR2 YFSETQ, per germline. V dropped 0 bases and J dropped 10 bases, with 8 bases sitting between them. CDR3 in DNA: TGCGCCAGCAGCTTGGACGCGGGAGAGCAGTTCTTC. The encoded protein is CASSLDAGEQFF.

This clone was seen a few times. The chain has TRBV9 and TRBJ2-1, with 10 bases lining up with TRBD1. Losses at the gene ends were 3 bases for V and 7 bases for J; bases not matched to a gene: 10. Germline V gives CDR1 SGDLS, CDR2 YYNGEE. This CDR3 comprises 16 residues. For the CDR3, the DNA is TGTGCCAGCAGCGGAGGCGTGGGACAGGGGTTGAATGAGCAGTTCTTC. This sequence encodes CASSGGVGQGLNEQFF. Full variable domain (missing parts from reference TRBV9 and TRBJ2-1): DSGVTQTPKHLITATGQRVTLRCSPRSGDLSVYWYQQSLDQGLQFLIQYYNGEERAKGNILERFSAQQFPDLHSELNLSSLELGDSALYFCASSGGVGQGLNEQFFGPGTRLTVL.

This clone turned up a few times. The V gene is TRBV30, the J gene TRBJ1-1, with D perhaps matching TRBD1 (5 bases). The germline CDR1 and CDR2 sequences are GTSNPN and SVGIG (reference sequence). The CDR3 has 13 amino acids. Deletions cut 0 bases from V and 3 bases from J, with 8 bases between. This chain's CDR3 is CAWSVQAYTEAFF. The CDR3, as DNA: TGTGCCTGGAGTGTACAGGCCTACACTGAAGCTTTCTTT.